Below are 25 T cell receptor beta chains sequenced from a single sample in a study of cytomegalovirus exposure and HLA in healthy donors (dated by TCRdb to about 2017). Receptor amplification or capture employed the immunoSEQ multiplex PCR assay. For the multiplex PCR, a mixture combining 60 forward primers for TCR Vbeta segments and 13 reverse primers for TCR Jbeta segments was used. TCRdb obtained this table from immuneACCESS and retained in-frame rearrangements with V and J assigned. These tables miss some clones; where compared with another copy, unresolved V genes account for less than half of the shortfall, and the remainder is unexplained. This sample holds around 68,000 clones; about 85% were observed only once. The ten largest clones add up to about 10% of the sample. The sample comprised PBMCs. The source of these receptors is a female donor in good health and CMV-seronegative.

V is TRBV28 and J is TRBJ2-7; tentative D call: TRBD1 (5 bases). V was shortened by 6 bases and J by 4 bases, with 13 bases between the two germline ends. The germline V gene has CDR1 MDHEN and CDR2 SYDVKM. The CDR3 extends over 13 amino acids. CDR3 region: CASSLGVRYEQYF. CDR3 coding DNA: TGTGCCAGCAGCCTAGGGGTACGTTACGAGCAGTACTTC. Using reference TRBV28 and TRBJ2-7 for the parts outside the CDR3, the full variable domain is DVKVTQSSRYLVKRTGEKVFLECVQDMDHENMFWYRQDPGLGLRLIYFSYDVKMKEKGDIPEGYSVSREKKERFSLILESASTNQTSMYLCASSLGVRYEQYFGPGTRLTVT.

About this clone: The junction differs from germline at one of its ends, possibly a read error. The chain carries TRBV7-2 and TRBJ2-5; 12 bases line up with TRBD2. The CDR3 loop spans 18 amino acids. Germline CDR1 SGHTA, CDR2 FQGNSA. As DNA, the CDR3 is TGTGCCAGCAACTTAGGGTTGACTAGCGGGAGTTGGGGGGAGACCCAGTACTTC. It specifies CASNLGLTSGSWGETQYF.

The CDR3 nucleotides read TGTGCCAGCAACTCGTACAGGGTCACTGAAGCTTTCTTT. Its translation is CASNSYRVTEAFF. V gene TRBV6-1 combines with J gene TRBJ1-1; TRBD1 might be the D (6 bases). The CDR3 contains 13 residues. The V end lost 7 bases, the J end lost 4 bases, and 13 bases lay between the germline ends. CDR1 is MNHNS and CDR2 is SASEGT in the germline V gene.

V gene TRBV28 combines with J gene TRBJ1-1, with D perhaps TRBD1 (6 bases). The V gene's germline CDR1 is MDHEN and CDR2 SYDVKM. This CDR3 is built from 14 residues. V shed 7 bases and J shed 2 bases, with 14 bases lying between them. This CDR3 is CASINRGANTEAFF. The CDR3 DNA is TGTGCCAGCATCAACCGGGGGGCAAACACTGAAGCTTTCTTT.

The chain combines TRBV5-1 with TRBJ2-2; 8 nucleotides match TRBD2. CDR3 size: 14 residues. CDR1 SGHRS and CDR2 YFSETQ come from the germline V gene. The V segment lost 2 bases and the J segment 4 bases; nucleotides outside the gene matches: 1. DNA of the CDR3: TGCGCCAGCAGCTTTAGCGGGGCCACCGGGGAGCTGTTTTTT. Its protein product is CASSFSGATGELFF.

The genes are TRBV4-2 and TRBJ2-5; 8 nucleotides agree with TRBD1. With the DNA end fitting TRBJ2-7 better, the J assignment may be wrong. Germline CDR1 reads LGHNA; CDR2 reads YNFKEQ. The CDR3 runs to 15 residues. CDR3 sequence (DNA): TGTGCCAGCAGCGGGAGTTTACAGGGGGGCGTCGAGCAGTACTTC. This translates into CASSGSLQGGVEQYF.

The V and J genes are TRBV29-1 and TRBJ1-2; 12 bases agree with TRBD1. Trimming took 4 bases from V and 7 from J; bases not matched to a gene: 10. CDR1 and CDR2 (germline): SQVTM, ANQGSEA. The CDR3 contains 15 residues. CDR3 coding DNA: TGCAGCGTTGCGGGACAGGGGGCAGGGGACCTTGGCTACACCTTC. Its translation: CSVAGQGAGDLGYTF.

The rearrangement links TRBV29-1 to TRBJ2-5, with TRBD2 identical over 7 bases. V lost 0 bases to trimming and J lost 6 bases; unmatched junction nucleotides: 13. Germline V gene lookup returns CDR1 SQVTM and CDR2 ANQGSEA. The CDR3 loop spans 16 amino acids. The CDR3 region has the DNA TGCAGCGTTGAAGATGGGGAGGGTGCAGGAAAAAAGACCCAGTACTTC. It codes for CSVEDGEGAGKKTQYF.

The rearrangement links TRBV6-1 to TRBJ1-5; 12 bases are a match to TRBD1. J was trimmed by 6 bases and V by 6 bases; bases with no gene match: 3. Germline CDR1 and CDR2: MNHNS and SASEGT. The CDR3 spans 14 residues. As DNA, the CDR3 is TGTGCCAGCAGAGGGACAGGGGGCTTTCAGCCCCAGCATTTT. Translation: CASRGTGGFQPQHF.

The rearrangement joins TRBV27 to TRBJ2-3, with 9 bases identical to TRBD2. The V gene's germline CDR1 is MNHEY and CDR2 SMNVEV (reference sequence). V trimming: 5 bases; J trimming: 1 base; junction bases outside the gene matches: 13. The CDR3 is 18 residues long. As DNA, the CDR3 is TGTGCCAGCAGTCCCTCTAGCGGGGACCTTCTACGCACAGATACGCAGTATTTT. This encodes CASSPSSGDLLRTDTQYF.

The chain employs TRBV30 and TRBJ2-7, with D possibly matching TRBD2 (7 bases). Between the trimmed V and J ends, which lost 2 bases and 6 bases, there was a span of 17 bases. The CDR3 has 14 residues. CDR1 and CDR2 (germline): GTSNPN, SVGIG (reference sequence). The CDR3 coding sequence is TGTGCCTGGAGTATTGGTGGGGGGGCCATCGAGCAGTACTTC. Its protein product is CAWSIGGGAIEQYF.

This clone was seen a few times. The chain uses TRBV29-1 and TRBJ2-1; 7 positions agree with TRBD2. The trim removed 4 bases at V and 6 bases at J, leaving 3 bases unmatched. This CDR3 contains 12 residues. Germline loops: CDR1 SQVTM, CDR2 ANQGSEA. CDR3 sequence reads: CSVGGGINEQFF. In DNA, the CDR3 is TGCAGCGTTGGGGGGGGGATCAATGAGCAGTTCTTC.

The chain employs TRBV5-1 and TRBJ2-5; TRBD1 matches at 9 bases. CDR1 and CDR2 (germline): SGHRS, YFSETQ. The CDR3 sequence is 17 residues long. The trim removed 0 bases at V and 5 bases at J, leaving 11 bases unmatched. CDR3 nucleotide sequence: TGCGCCAGCAGCTTGGCCATCACAGGGGGCAGCGGTGAGACCCAGTACTTC. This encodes CASSLAITGGSGETQYF.

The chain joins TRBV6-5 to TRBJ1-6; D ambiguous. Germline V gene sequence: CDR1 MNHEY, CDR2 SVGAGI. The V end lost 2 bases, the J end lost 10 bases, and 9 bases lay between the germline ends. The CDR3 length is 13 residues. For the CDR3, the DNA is TGTGCCAGCAGTTACGGAGTCCCCTCACCCCTCCACTTT. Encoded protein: CASSYGVPSPLHF.

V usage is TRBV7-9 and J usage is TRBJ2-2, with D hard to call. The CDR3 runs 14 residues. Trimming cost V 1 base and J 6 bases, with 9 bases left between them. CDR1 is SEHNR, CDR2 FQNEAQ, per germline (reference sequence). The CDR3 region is CASSLGVLPGELFF. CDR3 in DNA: TGTGCCAGCAGCTTAGGCGTACTCCCCGGGGAGCTGTTTTTT.

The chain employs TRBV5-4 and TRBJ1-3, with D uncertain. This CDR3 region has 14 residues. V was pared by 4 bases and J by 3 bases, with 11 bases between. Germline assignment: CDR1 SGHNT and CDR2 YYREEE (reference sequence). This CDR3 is CASSQNSDGNTIYF. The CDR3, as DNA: TGTGCCAGCAGCCAAAATAGCGATGGAAACACCATATATTTT.

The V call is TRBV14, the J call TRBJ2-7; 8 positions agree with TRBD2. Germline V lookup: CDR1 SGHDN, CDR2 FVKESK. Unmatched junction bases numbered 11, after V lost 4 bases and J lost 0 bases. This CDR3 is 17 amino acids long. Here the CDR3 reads CASSRGSGAPSSYEQYF. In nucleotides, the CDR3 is TGTGCCAGCAGCCGGGGTAGCGGGGCGCCTAGCTCCTACGAGCAGTACTTC.

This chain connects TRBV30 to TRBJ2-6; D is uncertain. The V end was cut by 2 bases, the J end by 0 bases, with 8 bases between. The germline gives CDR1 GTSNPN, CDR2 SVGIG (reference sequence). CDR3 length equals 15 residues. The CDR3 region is CAWSNKISGANVLTF. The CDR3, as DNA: TGTGCCTGGAGTAACAAAATCTCTGGGGCCAACGTCCTGACTTTC.

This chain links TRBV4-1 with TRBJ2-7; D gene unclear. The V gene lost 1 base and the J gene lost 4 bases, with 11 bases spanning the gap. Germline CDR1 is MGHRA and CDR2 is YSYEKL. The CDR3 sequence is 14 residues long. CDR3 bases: TGCGCCAGCAGCCAAGGAACCAGGAAGTACGAGCAGTACTTC. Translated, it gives CASSQGTRKYEQYF.

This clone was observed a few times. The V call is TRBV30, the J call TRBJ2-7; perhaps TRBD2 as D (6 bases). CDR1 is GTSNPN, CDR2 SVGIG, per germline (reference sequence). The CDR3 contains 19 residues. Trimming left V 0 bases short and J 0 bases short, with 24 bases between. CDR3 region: CAWSVDWRDPSASSYEQYF. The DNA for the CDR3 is TGTGCCTGGAGTGTAGATTGGCGGGACCCGAGCGCCAGCTCCTACGAGCAGTACTTC.

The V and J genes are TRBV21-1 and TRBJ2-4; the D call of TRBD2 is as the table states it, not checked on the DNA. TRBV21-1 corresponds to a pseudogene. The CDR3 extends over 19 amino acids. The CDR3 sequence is CASSKDGLAGETPKNIQYF. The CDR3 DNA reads TGTGCCAGCAGCAAAGACGGCCTAGCGGGGGAGACCCCCAAAAACATTCAGTACTTC.

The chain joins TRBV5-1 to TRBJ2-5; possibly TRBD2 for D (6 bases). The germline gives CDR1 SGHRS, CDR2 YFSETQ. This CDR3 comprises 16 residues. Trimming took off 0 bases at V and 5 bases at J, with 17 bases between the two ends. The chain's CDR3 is CASSLANSGERETQYF. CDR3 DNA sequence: TGCGCCAGCAGCTTGGCCAATTCGGGGGAGAGGGAGACCCAGTACTTC.

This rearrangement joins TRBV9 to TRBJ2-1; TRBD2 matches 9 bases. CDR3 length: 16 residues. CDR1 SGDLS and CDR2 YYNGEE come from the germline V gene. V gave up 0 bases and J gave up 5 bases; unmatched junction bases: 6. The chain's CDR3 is CASSVGVTSGHNEQFF. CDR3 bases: TGTGCCAGCAGCGTAGGTGTGACTAGCGGACACAATGAGCAGTTCTTC.

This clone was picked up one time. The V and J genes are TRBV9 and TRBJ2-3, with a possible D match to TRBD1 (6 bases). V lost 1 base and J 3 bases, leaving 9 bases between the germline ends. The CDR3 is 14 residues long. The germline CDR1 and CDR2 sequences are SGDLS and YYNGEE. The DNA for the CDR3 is TGTGCCAGCAGCGTATCAGGGGATACAGATACGCAGTATTTT. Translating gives CASSVSGDTDTQYF.

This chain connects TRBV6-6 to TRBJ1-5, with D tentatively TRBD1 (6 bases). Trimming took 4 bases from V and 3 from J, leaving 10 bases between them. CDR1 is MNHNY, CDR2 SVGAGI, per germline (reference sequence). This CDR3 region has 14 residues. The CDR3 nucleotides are TGTGCCAGCAGTTTACAGGGCTCCAATCAGCCCCAGCATTTT. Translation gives CASSLQGSNQPQHF.